This T cell receptor beta chain came from a study of spatial heterogeneity in lung cancer. About the research overall: For tumor regions, TCR transcript counts showed a strong correlation with a T cell module score derived from matched bulk RNA-seq. General study points: Within tumors, counts of expanded alpha and beta TCRs tracked tumor mutation counts.

This clonotype was seen many times. The antigen is undetermined. The CDR3 is 12 residues long. The V and J ends lost 6 bases and 5 bases respectively, with 11 bases between them. Germline loops: CDR1 DFQATT, CDR2 SNEGSKA (reference sequence). As to time point: sample taken at primary tumor resection. The donors were 72 patients with non-small cell lung cancer that was early-stage and untreated. Unsorted whole RNA of tumor, nontumor lung or frozen PBMC was sequenced. The study tagged each TCR cDNA molecule with a unique molecular identifier. TCRdb reprocessed the 5' RACE reads with MiXCR, giving one entry per CDR3 protein. This sample yields over 3,000 distinct CDR3 sequences, of which less than 10% are seen a single time; approximately 15% belongs to the top ten.

Source: lung tumor tissue, taken at surgery. The source is a male donor with early-stage non-small cell lung cancer. J is TRBJ2-1 and V is TRBV20-1; D unclear. The CDR3 reads CSAGLVDNEQFF. The CDR3, as DNA: TGCAGTGCAGGGTTGGTCGACAATGAGCAGTTCTTC.